A single sample gave rise to the 19 T cell receptor beta chains below, sequenced in a study of cytomegalovirus exposure and HLA in healthy donors. PCR was performed using 60 Vbeta and 13 Jbeta primers. Method: immunoSEQ multiplex PCR; TCRdb's copy keeps in-frame clones and lacks some. The sample has roughly 150,000 clones, approximately 88% seen once. What was sequenced was PBMCs. The source is a woman aged 18-35 years in good health and CMV-seronegative.

The chain combines TRBV9 with TRBJ2-2, with D tentatively TRBD2 (6 bases). The CDR3 is 16 residues long. Between the trimmed V and J ends, which lost 0 bases and 6 bases, there was a span of 15 bases. Germline-derived CDR1 and CDR2 are SGDLS and YYNGEE. The CDR3 nucleotides read TGTGCCAGCAGCGTAGCGGCTAGCCGGGGGTCCGGGGAGCTGTTTTTT. The encoded protein is CASSVAASRGSGELFF.

This chain joins TRBV13 and TRBJ1-5; D is perhaps TRBD1 (5 bases). The CDR3 has 14 residues. CDR1 is PRHDT and CDR2 is FYEKMQ in the germline V gene (reference sequence). The ends were cut back, 6 bases at V and 0 bases at J, with 9 bases in the middle. This chain's CDR3 is CASSSRVSNQPQHF. DNA of the CDR3: TGTGCCAGCAGTTCCAGGGTTAGCAATCAGCCCCAGCATTTT.

This clone was picked up one time. V usage is TRBV29-1 and J usage is TRBJ1-5; 7 bases are a match to TRBD1. CDR3 size: 13 residues. Germline CDR1 is SQVTM and CDR2 is ANQGSEA. The J segment lost 0 bases and the V segment lost 6 bases, leaving 2 bases of the junction unmatched. CDR3 in amino acids: CSVGTDSNQPQHF. CDR3 in DNA: TGCAGCGTCGGGACAGATAGCAATCAGCCCCAGCATTTT. Together with reference TRBV29-1 and TRBJ1-5, the CDR3 gives the full variable domain: SAVISQKPSRDICQRGTSLTIQCQVDSQVTMMFWYRQQPGQSLTLIATANQGSEATYESGFVIDKFPISRPNLTFSTLTVSNMSPEDSSIYLCSVGTDSNQPQHFGDGTRLSIL.

This clone was observed a single time. The chain uses TRBV5-4 and TRBJ2-1; 12 bases agree with TRBD2. Trimming removed 3 bases from V and 4 bases from J; junction bases left unmatched: 5. This CDR3 has 16 residues. Germline CDR1 and CDR2: SGHNT and YYREEE (reference sequence). The CDR3 DNA follows: TGTGCCAGCAGCTCCGAGACTAGCGGGGGATACAATGAGCAGTTCTTC. Translating gives CASSSETSGGYNEQFF.

The chain has TRBV6-6 and TRBJ1-1, with a possible D match to TRBD1 (6 bases). The CDR3 length is 15 residues. Trimming shortened V by 4 bases and J by 4 bases, and 16 bases separated the two germline ends. CDR1 is MNHNY and CDR2 is SVGAGI in the germline V gene (reference sequence). The CDR3 DNA is TGTGCCAGCAGTTCCCTTACAGGGTTCGGCACTGAAGCTTTCTTT. Its translation is CASSSLTGFGTEAFF.

The rearrangement links TRBV7-9 to TRBJ2-7, with TRBD1 matching 10 bases. The germline CDR1 and CDR2 sequences are SEHNR and FQNEAQ (reference sequence). There are 14 residues in the CDR3. V lost 5 bases to trimming and J lost 5 bases; unmatched junction nucleotides: 6. The CDR3 loop reads CASSPRGQGDEQYF. The CDR3 region has the DNA TGTGCCAGCAGCCCTAGAGGACAGGGGGACGAGCAGTACTTC.

The chain is built from TRBV28 and TRBJ1-5; possibly TRBD1 for D (6 bases). CDR3 length: 15 amino acids. Germline V gene data show CDR1 as MDHEN and CDR2 as SYDVKM. The V and J ends lost 3 bases and 2 bases respectively, with 11 bases between them. This CDR3 reads CASSFAGAGNQPQHF. CDR3 DNA sequence: TGTGCCAGCAGTTTTGCGGGGGCGGGCAATCAGCCCCAGCATTTT.

The rearrangement joins TRBV11-2 to TRBJ1-1, with 7 nucleotides matching TRBD1. Germline V gene sequence: CDR1 SGHAT, CDR2 FQNNGV. This CDR3 has 14 residues. The junction had 7 bases not matched to a gene; V was cut back by 5 bases and J by 4 bases. CDR3 sequence: CASSRSQGVTEAFF. The CDR3 DNA reads TGTGCCAGCAGCCGATCCCAGGGGGTCACTGAAGCTTTCTTT.

V is TRBV5-1 and J is TRBJ2-1, with 11 bases identical to TRBD2. With 3 bases clipped from V and 0 bases from J, the junction kept 8 bases outside the gene matches. Germline loops: CDR1 SGHRS, CDR2 YFSETQ. The CDR3 has 18 amino acids. The CDR3 nucleotides read TGCGCCAGCAGCTGGACAACTAGCGGGGGTAGCTCCTACAATGAGCAGTTCTTC. Translated, it gives CASSWTTSGGSSYNEQFF.

The chain carries TRBV5-4 and TRBJ1-1; D gene unclear. The CDR3 extends over 12 amino acids. Trimming pared 1 base from V and 7 bases from J, leaving 8 bases between. The germline CDR1 and CDR2 sequences are SGHNT and YYREEE (reference sequence). This CDR3 is CASSLNNLEAFF. CDR3 DNA: TGTGCCAGCAGCTTGAACAACCTTGAAGCTTTCTTT.

The chain is built from TRBV7-2 and TRBJ2-1; 11 bases match TRBD2. Germline V gives CDR1 SGHTA, CDR2 FQGNSA. The CDR3 has 15 residues. With V trimmed by 7 bases and J by 4 bases, 6 bases remained unmatched. This CDR3 is CASMRLAGSYNEQFF. The CDR3 nucleotides are TGTGCCAGCATGCGACTAGCGGGGAGTTACAATGAGCAGTTCTTC.

This sequence joins TRBV5-1 and TRBJ1-4, with TRBD1 matching 9 bases. Trimming cost V 4 bases and J 2 bases; bases outside gene matches: 3. The CDR3 sequence is 15 residues long. In germline, CDR1 is SGHRS, CDR2 YFSETQ. The CDR3 region has the DNA TGCGCCAGCAGCCCGGGGACAGGGACTAATGAAAAACTGTTTTTT. Its translation is CASSPGTGTNEKLFF.

This chain joins TRBV5-1 and TRBJ1-2; 9 bases match TRBD1. The CDR3 is 13 amino acids. Germline V gene sequence: CDR1 SGHRS, CDR2 YFSETQ. The J segment lost 8 bases and the V segment lost 4 bases, leaving 6 bases of the junction unmatched. DNA of the CDR3: TGCGCCAGCAGCACCCGGGACAGGGTCGGCTACACCTTC. Protein product: CASSTRDRVGYTF.

This chain uses TRBV7-9 with TRBJ2-1; TRBD1 might be the D (6 bases). This CDR3 is built from 15 residues. Deletions cut 5 bases from V and 4 bases from J, with 15 bases between. The germline gives CDR1 SEHNR, CDR2 FQNEAQ (reference sequence). As DNA, the CDR3 is TGTGCCAGCAGCGAAAGGGCGACAGGTTACAATGAGCAGTTCTTC. Amino acids: CASSERATGYNEQFF.

The rearrangement joins TRBV18 to TRBJ1-2; 8 bases align to TRBD1. With 4 bases clipped from V and 8 bases from J, the junction kept 6 bases outside the gene matches. The germline CDR1 and CDR2 sequences are KGHSH and LQKENI. The CDR3 sequence is 13 residues long. The CDR3 bases are TGTGCCAGCTCACTCGGACAGGGTGGCGGCTACACCTTC. It codes for CASSLGQGGGYTF.

The chain employs TRBV27 and TRBJ2-7; perhaps TRBD2 as D (6 bases). The CDR3 covers 12 residues. Trimming pared 8 bases from V and 3 bases from J, leaving 11 bases between. Germline V gene lookup returns CDR1 MNHEY and CDR2 SMNVEV (reference sequence). CDR3 residues: CASGLTGYEQYF. The CDR3 DNA reads TGTGCCAGCGGACTAACGGGCTACGAGCAGTACTTC.

The J gene is TRBJ2-5, the V gene TRBV2; tentatively, D is TRBD1 (5 bases). CDR1 and CDR2 (germline): SNHLY, FYNNEI. This CDR3 region has 15 residues. Trimming pared 8 bases from V and 4 bases from J, leaving 20 bases between. DNA of the CDR3: TGTGCCAGCGCCAGCCAGGGAAGTAGTAGAGAGACCCAGTACTTC. Its translation: CASASQGSSRETQYF.

This clone was observed once. V and J are TRBV18 and TRBJ2-1; D might be TRBD1 (7 bases). V shed 5 bases and J shed 8 bases, with 16 bases lying between them. The CDR3 covers 14 residues. Germline-derived CDR1 and CDR2 are KGHSH and LQKENI. The CDR3 DNA reads as TGTGCCAGCTCAACCCGGCAGGGGGGAGATGAGCAGTTCTTC. Protein: CASSTRQGGDEQFF. Full variable domain (rest looked up from reference TRBV18 and TRBJ2-1): NAGVMQNPRHLVRRRGQEARLRCSPMKGHSHVYWYRQLPEEGLKFMVYLQKENIIDESGMPKERFSAEFPKEGPSILRIQQVVRGDSAAYFCASSTRQGGDEQFFGPGTRLTVL.

The chain combines TRBV30 with TRBJ2-5, with 7 bases aligning to TRBD1. The V segment lost 3 bases and the J segment 2 bases; nucleotides outside the gene matches: 6. The germline CDR1 and CDR2 sequences are GTSNPN and SVGIG (reference sequence). The CDR3 is 14 residues long. The CDR3 DNA is TGTGCCTGGAGAGGGCCGGGACAGCAAGAGACCCAGTACTTC. Translated, it gives CAWRGPGQQETQYF.